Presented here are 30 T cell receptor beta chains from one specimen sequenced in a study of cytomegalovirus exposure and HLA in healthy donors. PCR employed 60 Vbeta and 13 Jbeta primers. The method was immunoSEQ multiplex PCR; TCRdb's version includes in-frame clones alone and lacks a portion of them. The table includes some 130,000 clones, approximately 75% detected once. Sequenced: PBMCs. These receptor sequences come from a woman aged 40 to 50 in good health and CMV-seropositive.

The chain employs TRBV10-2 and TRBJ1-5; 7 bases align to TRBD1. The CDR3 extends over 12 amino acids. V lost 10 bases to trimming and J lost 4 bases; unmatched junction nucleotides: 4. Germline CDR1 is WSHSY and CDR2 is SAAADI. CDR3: CATRTGNQPQHF. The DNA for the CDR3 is TGCGCCACCAGGACAGGAAATCAGCCCCAGCATTTT.

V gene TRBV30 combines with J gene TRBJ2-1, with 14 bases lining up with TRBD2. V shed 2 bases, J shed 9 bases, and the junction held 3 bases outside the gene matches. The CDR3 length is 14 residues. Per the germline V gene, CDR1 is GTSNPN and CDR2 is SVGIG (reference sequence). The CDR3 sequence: CAWSRTSGGSEQFF. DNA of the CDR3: TGTGCCTGGAGTCGGACTAGCGGGGGGTCTGAGCAGTTCTTC.

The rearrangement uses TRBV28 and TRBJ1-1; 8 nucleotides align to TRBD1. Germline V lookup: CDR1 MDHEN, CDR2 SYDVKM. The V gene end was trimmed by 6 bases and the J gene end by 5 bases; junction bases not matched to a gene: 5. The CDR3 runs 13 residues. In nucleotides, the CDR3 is TGTGCCAGCAGGGACAGGGTGAGGACTGAAGCTTTCTTT. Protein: CASRDRVRTEAFF.

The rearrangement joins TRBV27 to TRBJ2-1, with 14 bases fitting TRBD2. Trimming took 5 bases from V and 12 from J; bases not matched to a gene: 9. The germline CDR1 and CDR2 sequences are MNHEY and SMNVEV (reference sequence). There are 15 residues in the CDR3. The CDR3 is CASSPGLAGVRGQFF. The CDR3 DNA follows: TGTGCCAGCAGTCCGGGACTAGCGGGAGTTCGCGGGCAGTTCTTC.

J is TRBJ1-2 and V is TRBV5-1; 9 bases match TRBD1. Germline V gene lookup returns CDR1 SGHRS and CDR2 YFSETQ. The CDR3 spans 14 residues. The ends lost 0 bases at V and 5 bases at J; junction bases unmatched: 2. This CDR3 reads CASSLGDRDYGYTF. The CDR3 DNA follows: TGCGCCAGCAGCTTGGGGGACAGGGATTATGGCTACACCTTC. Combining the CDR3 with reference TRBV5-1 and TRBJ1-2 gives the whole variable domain KAGVTQTPRYLIKTRGQQVTLSCSPISGHRSVSWYQQTPGQGLQFLFEYFSETQRNKGNFPGRFSGRQFSNSRSEMNVSTLELGDSALYLCASSLGDRDYGYTFGSGTRLTVV.

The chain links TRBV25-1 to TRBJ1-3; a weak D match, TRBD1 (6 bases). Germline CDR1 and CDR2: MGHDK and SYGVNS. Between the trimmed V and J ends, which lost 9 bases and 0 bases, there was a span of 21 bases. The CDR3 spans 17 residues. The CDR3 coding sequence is TGTGCCAGGCGGACAGCGAGGATTACTAGCTCTGGAAACACCATATATTTT. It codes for CARRTARITSSGNTIYF.

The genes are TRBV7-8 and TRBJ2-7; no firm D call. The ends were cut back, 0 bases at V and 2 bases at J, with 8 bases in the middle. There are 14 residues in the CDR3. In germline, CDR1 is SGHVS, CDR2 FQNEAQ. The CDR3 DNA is TGTGCCAGCAGCTTAGCAGCCAGCGCCTACGAGCAGTACTTC. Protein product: CASSLAASAYEQYF.

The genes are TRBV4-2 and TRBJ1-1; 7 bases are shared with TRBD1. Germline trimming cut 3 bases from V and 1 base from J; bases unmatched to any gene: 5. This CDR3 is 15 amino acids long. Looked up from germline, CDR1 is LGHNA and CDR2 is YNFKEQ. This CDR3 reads CASSHPGTANTEAFF. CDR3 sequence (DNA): TGTGCCAGCAGCCATCCCGGGACAGCGAACACTGAAGCTTTCTTT.

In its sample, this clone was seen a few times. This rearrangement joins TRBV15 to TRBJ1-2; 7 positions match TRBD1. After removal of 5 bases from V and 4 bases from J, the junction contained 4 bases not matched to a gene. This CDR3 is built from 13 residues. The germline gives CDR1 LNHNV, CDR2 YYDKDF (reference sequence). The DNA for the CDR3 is TGTGCCACCAGCCCCCGGACAGGCTATGGCTACACCTTC. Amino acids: CATSPRTGYGYTF.

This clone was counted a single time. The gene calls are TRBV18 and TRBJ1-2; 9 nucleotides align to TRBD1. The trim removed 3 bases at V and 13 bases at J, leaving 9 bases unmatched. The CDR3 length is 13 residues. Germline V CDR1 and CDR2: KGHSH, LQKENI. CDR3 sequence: CASSPRDRDDFTF. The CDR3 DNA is TGTGCCAGCTCACCCAGGGACAGGGACGACTTCACCTTC. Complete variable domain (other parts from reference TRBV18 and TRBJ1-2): NAGVMQNPRHLVRRRGQEARLRCSPMKGHSHVYWYRQLPEEGLKFMVYLQKENIIDESGMPKERFSAEFPKEGPSILRIQQVVRGDSAAYFCASSPRDRDDFTFGSGTRLTVV.

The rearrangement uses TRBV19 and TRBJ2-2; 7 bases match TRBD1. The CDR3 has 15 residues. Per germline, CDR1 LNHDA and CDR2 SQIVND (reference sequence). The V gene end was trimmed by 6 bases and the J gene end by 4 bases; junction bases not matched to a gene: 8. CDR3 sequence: CASRRYRQGTGELFF. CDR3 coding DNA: TGTGCCAGTAGACGTTACCGACAGGGCACCGGGGAGCTGTTTTTT. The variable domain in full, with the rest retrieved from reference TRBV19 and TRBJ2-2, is DGGITQSPKYLFRKEGQNVTLSCEQNLNHDAMYWYRQDPGQGLRLIYYSQIVNDFQKGDIAEGYSVSREKKESFPLTVTSAQKNPTAFYLCASRRYRQGTGELFFGEGSRLTVL.

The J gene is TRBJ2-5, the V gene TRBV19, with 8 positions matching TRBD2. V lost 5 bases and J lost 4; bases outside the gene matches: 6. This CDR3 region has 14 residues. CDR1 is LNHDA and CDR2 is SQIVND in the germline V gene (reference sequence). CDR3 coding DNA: TGTGCCAGTAGTCTGGCGGGAGGTGTAGAGACCCAGTACTTC. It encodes CASSLAGGVETQYF.

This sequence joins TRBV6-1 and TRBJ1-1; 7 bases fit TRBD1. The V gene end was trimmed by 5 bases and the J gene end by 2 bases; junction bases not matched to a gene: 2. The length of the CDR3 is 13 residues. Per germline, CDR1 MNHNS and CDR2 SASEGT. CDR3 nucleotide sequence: TGTGCCAGCAGTAGGGACAGTAACACTGAAGCTTTCTTT. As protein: CASSRDSNTEAFF.

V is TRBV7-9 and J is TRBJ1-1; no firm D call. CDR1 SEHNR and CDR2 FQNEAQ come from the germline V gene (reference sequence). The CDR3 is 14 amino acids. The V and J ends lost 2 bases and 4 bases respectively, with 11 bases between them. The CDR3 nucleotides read TGTGCCAGCAGCTTAAGTACGGGAAGCACTGAAGCTTTCTTT. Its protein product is CASSLSTGSTEAFF.

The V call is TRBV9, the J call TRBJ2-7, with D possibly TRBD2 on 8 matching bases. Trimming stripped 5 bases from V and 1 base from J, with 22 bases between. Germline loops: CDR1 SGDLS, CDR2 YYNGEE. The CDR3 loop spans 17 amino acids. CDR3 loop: CASRLRGGQKRSYEQYF. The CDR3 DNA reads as TGTGCCAGCAGACTCCGGGGGGGACAGAAAAGATCCTACGAGCAGTACTTC.

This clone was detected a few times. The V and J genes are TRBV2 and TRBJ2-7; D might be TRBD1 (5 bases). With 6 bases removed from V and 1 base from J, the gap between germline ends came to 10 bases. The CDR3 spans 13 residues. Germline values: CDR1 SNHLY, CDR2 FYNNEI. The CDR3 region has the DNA TGTGCCAGCAGCAGGGTCCTATCCTACGAGCAGTACTTC. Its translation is CASSRVLSYEQYF.

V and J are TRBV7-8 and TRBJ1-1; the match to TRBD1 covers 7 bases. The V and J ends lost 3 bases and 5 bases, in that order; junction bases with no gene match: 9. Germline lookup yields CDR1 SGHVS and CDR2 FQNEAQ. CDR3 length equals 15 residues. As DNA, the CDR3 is TGTGCCAGCAGCTTCCCGATTAGGGGGCGAACTGAAGCTTTCTTT. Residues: CASSFPIRGRTEAFF.

CDR3 DNA sequence: TGTGCCAGCAGTGGGGGGCAAGAGACCCAGTACTTC. Amino acids: CASSGGQETQYF. This rearrangement joins TRBV6-6 to TRBJ2-5, with D tentatively TRBD2 (6 bases). Trimming cost V 5 bases and J 2 bases, with 6 bases left between them. CDR3 length: 12 amino acids. The germline CDR1 and CDR2 sequences are MNHNY and SVGAGI (reference sequence).

The DNA for the CDR3 is TGTGCCAGTAGTATAGAATACAGATTTGCCTATGGCTACACCTTC. This gives the protein CASSIEYRFAYGYTF. The rearrangement joins TRBV19 to TRBJ1-2, with no clear D. Trimming left V 0 bases short and J 4 bases short, with 12 bases between. Germline CDR1 and CDR2: LNHDA and SQIVND (reference sequence). The CDR3 has 15 amino acids.

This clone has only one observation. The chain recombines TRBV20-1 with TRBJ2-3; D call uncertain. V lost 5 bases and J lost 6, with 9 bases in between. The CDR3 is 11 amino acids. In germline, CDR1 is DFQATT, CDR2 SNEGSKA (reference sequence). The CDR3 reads CSAGRVDTQYF. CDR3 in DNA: TGCAGTGCTGGCCGGGTTGATACGCAGTATTTT.

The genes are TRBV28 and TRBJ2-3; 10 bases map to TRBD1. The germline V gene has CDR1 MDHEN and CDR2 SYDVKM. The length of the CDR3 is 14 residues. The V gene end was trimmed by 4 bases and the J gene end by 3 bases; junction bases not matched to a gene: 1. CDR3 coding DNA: TGTGCCAGCAGTTGGACAGGGGGGACAGATACGCAGTATTTT. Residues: CASSWTGGTDTQYF.

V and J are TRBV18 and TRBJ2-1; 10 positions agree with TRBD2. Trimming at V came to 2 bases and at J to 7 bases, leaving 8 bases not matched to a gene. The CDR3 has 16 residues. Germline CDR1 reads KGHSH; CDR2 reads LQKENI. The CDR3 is CASSPISSGSQNEQFF. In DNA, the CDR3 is TGTGCCAGCTCACCAATTTCTAGCGGGAGTCAGAATGAGCAGTTCTTC.

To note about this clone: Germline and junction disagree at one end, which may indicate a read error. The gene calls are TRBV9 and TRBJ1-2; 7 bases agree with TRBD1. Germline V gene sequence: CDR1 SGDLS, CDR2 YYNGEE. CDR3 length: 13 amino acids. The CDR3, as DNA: TGTGCCAGCAGCGTAGGGGACAGCTATGGCTGCACCTTC. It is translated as CASSVGDSYGCTF. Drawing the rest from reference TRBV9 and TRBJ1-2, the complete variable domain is DSGVTQTPKHLITATGQRVTLRCSPRSGDLSVYWYQQSLDQGLQFLIQYYNGEERAKGNILERFSAQQFPDLHSELNLSSLELGDSALYFCASSVGDSYGCTFGSGTRLTVV.

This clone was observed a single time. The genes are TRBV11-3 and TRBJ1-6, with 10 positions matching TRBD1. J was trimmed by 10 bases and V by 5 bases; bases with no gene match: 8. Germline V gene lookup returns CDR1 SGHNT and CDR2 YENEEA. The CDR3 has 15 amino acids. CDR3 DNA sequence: TGTGCCAGCAGCCAAGGGACAGGGGTTGGATCACCCCTCCACTTT. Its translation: CASSQGTGVGSPLHF. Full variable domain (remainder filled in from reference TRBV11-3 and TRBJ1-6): EAGVVQSPRYKIIEKKQPVAFWCNPISGHNTLYWYLQNLGQGPELLIRYENEEAVDDSQLPKDRFSAERLKGVDSTLKIQPAELGDSAVYLCASSQGTGVGSPLHFGNGTRLTVT.

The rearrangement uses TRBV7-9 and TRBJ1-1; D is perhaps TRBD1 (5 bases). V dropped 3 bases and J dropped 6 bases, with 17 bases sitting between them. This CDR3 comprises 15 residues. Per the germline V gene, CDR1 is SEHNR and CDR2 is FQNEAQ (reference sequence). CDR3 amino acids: CASSLSQGLGPEAFF. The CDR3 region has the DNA TGTGCCAGCAGCTTGTCCCAGGGATTAGGGCCTGAAGCTTTCTTT.

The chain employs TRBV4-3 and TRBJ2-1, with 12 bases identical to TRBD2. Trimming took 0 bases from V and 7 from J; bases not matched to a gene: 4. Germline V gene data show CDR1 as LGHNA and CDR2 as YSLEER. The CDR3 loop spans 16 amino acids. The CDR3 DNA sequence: TGCGCCAGCAGCCAAGATGCGCTAGCGGGGGGGAATGAGCAGTTCTTC. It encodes CASSQDALAGGNEQFF.

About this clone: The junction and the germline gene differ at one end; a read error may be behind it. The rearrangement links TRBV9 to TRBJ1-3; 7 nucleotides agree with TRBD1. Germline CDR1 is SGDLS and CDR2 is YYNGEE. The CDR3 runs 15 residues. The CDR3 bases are TGTGCCAGCAGCGTAGACCACAGGGGCTATAACACCATGTATTTT. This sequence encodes CASSVDHRGYNTMYF.

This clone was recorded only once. CDR3: CASSMRGTEAFF. The DNA for the CDR3 is TGTGCCAGTAGTATGAGAGGCACTGAAGCTTTCTTT. This chain connects TRBV19 to TRBJ1-1; D gene unclear. Trimming left V 3 bases short and J 4 bases short, with 6 bases between. The germline V gene encodes CDR1 LNHDA and CDR2 SQIVND (reference sequence). The CDR3 has 12 amino acids.

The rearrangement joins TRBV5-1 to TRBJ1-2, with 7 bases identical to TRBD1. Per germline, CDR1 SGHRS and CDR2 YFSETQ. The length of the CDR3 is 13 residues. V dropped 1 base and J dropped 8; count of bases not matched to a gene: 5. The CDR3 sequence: CASSLKQGIGYTF. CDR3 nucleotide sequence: TGCGCCAGCAGCTTGAAACAGGGGATCGGCTACACCTTC.

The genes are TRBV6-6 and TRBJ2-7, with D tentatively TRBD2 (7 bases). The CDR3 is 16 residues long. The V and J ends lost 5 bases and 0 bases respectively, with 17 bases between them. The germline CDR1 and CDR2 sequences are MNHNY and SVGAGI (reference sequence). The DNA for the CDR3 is TGTGCCAGCAGTGCAGAGTATGGGGGGGCCTCCTACGAGCAGTACTTC. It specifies CASSAEYGGASYEQYF.